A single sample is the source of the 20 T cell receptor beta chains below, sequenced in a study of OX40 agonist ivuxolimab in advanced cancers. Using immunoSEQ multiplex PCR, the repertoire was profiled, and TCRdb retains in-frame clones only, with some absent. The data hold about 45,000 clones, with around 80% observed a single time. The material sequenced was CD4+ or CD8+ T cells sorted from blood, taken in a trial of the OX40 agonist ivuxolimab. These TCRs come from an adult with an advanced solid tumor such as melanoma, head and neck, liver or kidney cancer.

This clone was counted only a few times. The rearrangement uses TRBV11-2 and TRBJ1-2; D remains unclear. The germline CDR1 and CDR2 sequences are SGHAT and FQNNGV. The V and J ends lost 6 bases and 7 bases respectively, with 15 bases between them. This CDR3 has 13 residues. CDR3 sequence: CASSSLRRGGYTF. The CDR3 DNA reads TGTGCCAGCAGTTCTCTACGTCGGGGTGGCTACACCTTC.

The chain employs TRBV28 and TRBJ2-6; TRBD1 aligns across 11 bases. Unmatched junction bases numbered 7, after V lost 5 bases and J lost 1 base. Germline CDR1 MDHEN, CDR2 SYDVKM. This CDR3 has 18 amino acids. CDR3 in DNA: TGTGCCAGCAGTGGAAGGACAGGGGGCCAGTCTGGGGCCAACGTCCTGACTTTC. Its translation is CASSGRTGGQSGANVLTF.

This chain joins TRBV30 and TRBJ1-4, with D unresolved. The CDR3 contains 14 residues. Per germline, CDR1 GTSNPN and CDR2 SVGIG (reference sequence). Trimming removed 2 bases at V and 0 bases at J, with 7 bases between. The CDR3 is CAWSPYSTNEKLFF. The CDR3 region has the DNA TGTGCCTGGAGTCCATACTCAACTAATGAAAAACTGTTTTTT.

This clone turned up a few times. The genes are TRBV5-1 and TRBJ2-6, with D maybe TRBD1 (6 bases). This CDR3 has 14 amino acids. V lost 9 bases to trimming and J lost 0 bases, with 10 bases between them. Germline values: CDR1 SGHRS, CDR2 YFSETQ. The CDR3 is CATMDSSGANVLTF. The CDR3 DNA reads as TGCGCCACCATGGACAGCTCTGGGGCCAACGTCCTGACTTTC. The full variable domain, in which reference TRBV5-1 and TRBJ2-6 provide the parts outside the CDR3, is KAGVTQTPRYLIKTRGQQVTLSCSPISGHRSVSWYQQTPGQGLQFLFEYFSETQRNKGNFPGRFSGRQFSNSRSEMNVSTLELGDSALYLCATMDSSGANVLTFGAGSRLTVL.

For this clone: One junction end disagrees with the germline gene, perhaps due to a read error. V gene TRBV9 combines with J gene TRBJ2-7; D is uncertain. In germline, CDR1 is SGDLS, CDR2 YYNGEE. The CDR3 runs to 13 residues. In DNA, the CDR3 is TGTGCCAGCAGCCCAGACAAGGTCTACGAGCTGTACTTC. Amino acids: CASSPDKVYELYF.

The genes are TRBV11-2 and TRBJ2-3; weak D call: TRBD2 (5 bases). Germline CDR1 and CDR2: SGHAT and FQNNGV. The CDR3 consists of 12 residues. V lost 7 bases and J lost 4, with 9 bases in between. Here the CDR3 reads CASNGNADTQYF. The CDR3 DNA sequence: TGTGCCAGCAACGGGAATGCAGATACGCAGTATTTT.

CDR3 amino acids: CASSAHREGSAEAFF. CDR3 sequence (DNA): TGTGCCAGCAGCGCCCACAGGGAAGGTTCGGCTGAAGCTTTCTTT. The rearrangement joins TRBV6-1 to TRBJ1-1, with a weak D call TRBD1 (6 bases). There are 15 residues in the CDR3. V dropped 6 bases and J dropped 6 bases, with 20 bases sitting between them. The V gene's germline CDR1 is MNHNS and CDR2 SASEGT.

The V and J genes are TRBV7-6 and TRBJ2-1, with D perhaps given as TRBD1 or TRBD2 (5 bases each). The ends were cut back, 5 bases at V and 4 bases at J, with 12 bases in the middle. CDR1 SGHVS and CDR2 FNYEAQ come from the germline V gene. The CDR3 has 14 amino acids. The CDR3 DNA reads TGTGCCAGCAGCCCCGGGACCTTTTACAATGAGCAGTTCTTC. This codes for CASSPGTFYNEQFF. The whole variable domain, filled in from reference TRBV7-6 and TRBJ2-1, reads GAGVSQSPRYKVTKRGQDVALRCDPISGHVSLYWYRQALGQGPEFLTYFNYEAQQDKSGLPNDRFSAERPEGSISTLTIQRTEQRDSAMYRCASSPGTFYNEQFFGPGTRLTVL.

CDR3 DNA sequence: TGTGCCAGCAGTGACGACAGGGCCTGGGAGCAGTACTTC. Translating gives CASSDDRAWEQYF. The V and J genes are TRBV28 and TRBJ2-7; 7 bases align to TRBD1. The CDR3 is made up of 13 amino acids. Germline CDR1 reads MDHEN; CDR2 reads SYDVKM. Unmatched junction bases numbered 8, after V lost 5 bases and J lost 7 bases.

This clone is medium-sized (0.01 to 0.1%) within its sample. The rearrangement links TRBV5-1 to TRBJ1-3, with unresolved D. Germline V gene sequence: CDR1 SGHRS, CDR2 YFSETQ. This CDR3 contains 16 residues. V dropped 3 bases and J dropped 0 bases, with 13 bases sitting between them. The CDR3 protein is CASSSQDGLSGNTIYF. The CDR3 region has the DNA TGCGCCAGCAGCTCTCAGGACGGTCTCTCTGGAAACACCATATATTTT.

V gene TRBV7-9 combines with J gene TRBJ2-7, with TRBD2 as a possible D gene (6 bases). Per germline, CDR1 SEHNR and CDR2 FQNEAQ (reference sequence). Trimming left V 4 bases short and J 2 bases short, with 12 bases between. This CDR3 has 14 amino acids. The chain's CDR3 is CASSSGTGAYEQYF. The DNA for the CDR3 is TGTGCCAGCAGCTCCGGGACGGGAGCCTACGAGCAGTACTTC.

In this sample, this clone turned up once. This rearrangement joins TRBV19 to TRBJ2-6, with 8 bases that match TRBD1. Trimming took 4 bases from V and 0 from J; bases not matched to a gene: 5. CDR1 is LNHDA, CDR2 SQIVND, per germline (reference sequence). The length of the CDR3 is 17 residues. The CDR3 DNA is TGTGCCAGTAGTACCCGACAGGGGAGCTCTGGGGCCAACGTCCTGACTTTC. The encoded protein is CASSTRQGSSGANVLTF.

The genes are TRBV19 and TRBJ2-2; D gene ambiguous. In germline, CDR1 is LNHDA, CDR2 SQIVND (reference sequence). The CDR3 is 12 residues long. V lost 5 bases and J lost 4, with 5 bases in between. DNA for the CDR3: TGTGCCAGTAGTGTCGGCACCGGGGAGCTGTTTTTT. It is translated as CASSVGTGELFF.

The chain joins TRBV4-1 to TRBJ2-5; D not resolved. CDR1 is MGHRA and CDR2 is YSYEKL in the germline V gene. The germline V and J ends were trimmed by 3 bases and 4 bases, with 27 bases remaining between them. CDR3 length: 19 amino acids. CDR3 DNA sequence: TGCGCCAGCAGCCACCCAGTGACTTTTGTCGCAGTGCACGCAGAGACCCAGTACTTC. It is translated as CASSHPVTFVAVHAETQYF.

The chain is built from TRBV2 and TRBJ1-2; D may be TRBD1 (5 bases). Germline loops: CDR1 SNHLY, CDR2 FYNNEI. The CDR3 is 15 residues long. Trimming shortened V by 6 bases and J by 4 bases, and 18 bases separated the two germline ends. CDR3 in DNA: TGTGCCAGCAGCCAACTGGGGGGAAGCGGCTATGGCTACACCTTC. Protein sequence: CASSQLGGSGYGYTF.

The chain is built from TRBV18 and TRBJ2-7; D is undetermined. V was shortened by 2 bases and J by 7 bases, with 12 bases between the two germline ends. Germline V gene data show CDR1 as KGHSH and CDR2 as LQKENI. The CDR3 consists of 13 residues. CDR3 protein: CASSPKGGWEQYF. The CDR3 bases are TGTGCCAGCTCACCAAAGGGCGGCTGGGAGCAGTACTTC.

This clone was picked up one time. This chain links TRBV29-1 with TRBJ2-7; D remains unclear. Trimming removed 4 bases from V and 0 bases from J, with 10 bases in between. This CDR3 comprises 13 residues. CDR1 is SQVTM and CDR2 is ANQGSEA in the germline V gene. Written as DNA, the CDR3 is TGCAGCGTTGCGGCAAGGAGCTCCTACGAGCAGTACTTC. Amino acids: CSVAARSSYEQYF.

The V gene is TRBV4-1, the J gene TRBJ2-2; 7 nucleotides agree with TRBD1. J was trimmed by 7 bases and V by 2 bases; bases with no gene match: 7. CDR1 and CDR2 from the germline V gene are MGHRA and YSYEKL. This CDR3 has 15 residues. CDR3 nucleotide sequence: TGCGCCAGCAGCCAAACGGTCAGGGGGTTCGGGGAGCTGTTTTTT. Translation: CASSQTVRGFGELFF.

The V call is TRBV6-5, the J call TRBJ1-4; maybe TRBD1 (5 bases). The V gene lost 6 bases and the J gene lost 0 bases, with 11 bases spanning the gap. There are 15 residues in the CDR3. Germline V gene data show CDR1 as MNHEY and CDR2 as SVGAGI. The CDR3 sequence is CASRLDSSTNEKLFF. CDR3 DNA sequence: TGTGCCAGCAGGCTCGACAGCTCAACTAATGAAAAACTGTTTTTT.

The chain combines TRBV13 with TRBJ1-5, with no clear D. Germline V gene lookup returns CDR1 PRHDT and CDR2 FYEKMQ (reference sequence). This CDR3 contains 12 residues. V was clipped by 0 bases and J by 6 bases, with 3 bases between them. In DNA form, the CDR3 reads TGTGCCAGCAGCTTAGGGGCTCAGCCCCAGCATTTT. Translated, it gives CASSLGAQPQHF.